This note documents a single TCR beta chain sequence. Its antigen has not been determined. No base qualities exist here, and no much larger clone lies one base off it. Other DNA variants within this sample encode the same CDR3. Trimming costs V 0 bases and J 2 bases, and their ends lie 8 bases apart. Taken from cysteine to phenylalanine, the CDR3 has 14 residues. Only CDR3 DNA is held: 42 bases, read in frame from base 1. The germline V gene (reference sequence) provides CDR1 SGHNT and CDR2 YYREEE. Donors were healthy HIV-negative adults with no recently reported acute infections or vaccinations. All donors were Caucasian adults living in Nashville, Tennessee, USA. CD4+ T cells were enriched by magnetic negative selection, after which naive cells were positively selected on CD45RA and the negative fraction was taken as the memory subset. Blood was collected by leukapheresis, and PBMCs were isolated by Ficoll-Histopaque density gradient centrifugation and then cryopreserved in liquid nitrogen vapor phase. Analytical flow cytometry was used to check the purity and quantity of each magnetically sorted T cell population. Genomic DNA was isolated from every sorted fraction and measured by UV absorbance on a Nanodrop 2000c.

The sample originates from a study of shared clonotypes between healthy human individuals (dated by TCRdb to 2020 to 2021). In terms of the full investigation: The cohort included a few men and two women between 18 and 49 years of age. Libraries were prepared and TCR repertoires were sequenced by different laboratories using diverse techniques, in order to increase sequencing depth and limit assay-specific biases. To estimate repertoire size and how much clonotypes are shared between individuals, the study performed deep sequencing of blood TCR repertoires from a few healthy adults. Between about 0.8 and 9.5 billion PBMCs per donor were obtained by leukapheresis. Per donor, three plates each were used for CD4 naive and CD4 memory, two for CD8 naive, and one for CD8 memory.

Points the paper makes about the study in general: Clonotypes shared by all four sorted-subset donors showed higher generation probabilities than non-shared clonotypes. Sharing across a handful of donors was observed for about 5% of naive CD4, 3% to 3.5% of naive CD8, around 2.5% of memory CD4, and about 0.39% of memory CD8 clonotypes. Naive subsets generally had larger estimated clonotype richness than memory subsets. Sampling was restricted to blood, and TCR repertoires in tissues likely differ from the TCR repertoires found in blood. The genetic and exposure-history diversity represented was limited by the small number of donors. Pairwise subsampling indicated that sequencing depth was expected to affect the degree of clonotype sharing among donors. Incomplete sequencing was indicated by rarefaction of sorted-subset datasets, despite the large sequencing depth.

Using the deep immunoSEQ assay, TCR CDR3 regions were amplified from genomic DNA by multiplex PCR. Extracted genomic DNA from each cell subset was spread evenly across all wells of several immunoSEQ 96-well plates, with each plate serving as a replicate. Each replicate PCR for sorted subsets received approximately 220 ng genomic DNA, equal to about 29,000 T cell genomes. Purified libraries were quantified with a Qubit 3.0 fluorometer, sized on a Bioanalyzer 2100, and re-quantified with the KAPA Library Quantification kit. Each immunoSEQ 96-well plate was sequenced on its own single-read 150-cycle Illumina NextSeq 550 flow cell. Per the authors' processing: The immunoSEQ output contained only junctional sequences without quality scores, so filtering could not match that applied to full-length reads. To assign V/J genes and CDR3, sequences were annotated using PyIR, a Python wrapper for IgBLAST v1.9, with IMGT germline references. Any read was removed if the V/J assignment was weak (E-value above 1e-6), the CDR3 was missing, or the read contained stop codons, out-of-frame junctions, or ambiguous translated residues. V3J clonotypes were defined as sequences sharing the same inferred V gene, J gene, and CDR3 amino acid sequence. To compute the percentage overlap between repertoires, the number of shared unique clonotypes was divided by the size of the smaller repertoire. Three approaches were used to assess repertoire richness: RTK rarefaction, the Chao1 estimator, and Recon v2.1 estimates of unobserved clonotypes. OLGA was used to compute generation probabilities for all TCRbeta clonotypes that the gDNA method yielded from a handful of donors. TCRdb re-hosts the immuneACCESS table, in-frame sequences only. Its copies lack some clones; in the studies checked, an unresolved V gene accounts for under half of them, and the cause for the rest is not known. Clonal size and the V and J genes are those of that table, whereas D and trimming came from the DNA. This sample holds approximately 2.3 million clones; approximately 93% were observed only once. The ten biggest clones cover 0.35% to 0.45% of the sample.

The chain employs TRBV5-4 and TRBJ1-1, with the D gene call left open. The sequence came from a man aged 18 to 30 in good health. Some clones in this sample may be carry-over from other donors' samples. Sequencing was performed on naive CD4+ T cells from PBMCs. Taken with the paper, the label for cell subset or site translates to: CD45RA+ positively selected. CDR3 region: CASSLDRTNTEAFF. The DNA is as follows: TGTGCCAGCAGCTTGGACAGAACTAACACTGAAGCTTTCTTT.